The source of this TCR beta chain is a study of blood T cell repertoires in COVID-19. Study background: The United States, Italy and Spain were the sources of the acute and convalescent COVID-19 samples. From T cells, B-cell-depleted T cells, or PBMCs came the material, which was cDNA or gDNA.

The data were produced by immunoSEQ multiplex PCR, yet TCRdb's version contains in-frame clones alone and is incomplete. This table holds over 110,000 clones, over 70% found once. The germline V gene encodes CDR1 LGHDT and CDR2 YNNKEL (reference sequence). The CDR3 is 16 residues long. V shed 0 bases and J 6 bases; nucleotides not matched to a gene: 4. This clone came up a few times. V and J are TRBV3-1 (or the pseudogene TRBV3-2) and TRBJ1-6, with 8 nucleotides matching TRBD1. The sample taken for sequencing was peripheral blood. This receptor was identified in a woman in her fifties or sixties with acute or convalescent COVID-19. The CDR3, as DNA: TGTGCCAGCAGCCAAGATTGGACAGGGACTAATTCACCCCTCCACTTT. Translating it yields CASSQDWTGTNSPLHF.